This T cell receptor (beta chain) was sequenced for a study of blood T cell repertoires in COVID-19. Study information: COVID-19 samples, acute and convalescent, were from the United States, Italy and Spain. Sample material is recorded as cDNA or gDNA derived from T cells, B-cell-depleted T cells, or PBMCs.

The trim removed 4 bases at V and 7 bases at J, leaving 6 bases unmatched. Germline V gene data show CDR1 as SQVTM and CDR2 as ANQGSEA. This CDR3 contains 13 residues. In the authors' workflow: From reference gene primer amplification, estimates of nucleated cell counts were derived. Clones were read by immunoSEQ multiplex PCR, and TCRdb kept only the in-frame ones, dropping some. That table gives V, J and clone size, and the DNA gave D and trimming. The table shows 200,000 to 250,000 clones, with around four fifths occurring only once. Sequencing input: peripheral blood. The receptor's source is a woman aged 65 to 85 with active or convalescent COVID-19. The chain combines TRBV29-1 with TRBJ1-3; 8 nucleotides align to TRBD1. The CDR3 DNA reads TGCAGCGTTGCCCTACAGGGGGGCAACACCATATATTTT. It specifies CSVALQGGNTIYF.